Sequencing of this T cell receptor beta chain was carried out in a study of cytomegalovirus exposure and HLA in healthy donors. General study results and limits: Across donors, presence/absence analyses took sequencing depth to be roughly uniform. At a 0.05 false discovery rate, a later analysis found about 17,000 TCR beta sequences to be associated with HLA alleles. The authors later found HLA-associated TCR beta chains more clonally expanded than equally common others. In a later analysis, TCR beta V- and J-gene trimming showed a link to a missense DCLRE1C variant.

Notes on this clone: What it binds is unknown.

V lost 3 bases to trimming and J lost 5 bases; unmatched junction nucleotides: 2. The germline CDR1 and CDR2 sequences are GTSNPN and SVGIG (reference sequence). CDR3 length: 13 residues. With 60 Vbeta and 13 Jbeta primers, the PCR was carried out. Measured with immunoSEQ multiplex PCR; TCRdb has only the in-frame clones, and not every one. The data contain roughly 250,000 clones, around two thirds of them seen just once; the ten biggest clones take up under 3%. The sample was PBMCs. This receptor was identified in a female donor in good health and CMV-seronegative. This chain joins TRBV30 and TRBJ1-5; 9 bases agree with TRBD1. The CDR3 nucleotides are TGTGCCTGGAGCGGGACAGGGTATCAGCCCCAGCATTTT. Translation gives CAWSGTGYQPQHF.